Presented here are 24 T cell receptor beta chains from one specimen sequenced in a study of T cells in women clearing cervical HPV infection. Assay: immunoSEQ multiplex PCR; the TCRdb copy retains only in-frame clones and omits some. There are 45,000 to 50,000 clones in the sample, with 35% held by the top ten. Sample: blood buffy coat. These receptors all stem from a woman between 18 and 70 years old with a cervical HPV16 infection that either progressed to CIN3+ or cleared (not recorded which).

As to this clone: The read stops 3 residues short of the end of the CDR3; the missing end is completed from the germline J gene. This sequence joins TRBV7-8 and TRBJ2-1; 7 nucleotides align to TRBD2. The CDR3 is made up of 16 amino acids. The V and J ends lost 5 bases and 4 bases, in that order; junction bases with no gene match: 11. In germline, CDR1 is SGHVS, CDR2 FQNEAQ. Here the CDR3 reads CASSPQSSGAYNEQFF. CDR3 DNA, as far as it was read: TGTGCCAGCAGCCCCCAATCTAGCGGAGCTTACAATGAG.

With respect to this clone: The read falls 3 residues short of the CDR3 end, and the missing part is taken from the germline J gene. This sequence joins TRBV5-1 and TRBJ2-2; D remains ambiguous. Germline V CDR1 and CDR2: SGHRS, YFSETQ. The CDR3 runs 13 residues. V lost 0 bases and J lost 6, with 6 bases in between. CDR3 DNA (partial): TGCGCCAGCAGCTTGGATTTCTCCGGGGAG. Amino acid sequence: CASSLDFSGE. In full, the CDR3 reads CASSLDFSGELFF.

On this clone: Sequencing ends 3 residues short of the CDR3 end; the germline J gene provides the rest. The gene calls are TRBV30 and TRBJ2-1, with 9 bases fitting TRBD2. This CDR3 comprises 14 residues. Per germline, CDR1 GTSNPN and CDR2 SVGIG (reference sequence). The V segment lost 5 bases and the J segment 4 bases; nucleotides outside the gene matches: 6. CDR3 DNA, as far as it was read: TGTGCCTGGGGCAAGACTAGCGGATACAATGAG. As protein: CAWGKTSGYNE. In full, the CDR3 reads CAWGKTSGYNEQFF.

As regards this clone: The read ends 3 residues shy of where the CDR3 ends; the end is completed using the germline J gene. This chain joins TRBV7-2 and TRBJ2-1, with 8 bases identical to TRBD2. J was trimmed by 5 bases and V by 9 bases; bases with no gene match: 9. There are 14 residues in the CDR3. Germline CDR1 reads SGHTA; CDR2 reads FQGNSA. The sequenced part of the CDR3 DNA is TGTGCCAGTTCTATGCGGGGGGTTAACAATGAG. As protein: CASSMRGVNNE. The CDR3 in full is CASSMRGVNNEQFF.

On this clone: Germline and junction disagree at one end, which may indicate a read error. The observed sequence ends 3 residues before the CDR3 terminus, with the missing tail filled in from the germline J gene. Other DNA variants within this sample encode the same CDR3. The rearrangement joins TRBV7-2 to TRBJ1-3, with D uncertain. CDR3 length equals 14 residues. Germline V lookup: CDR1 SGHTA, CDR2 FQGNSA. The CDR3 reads CASSLQFSGNTIYF. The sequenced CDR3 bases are TGTGCCAGCAGCCTACAGTTTAGTGGAAACACA.

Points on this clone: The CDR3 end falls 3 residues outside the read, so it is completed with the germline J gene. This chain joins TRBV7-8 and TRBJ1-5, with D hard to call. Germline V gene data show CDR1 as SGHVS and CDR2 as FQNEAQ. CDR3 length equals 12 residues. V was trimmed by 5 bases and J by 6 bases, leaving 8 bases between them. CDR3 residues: CASSPTVQPQHF. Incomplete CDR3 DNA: TGTGCCAGCAGCCCTACGGTTCAGCCC.

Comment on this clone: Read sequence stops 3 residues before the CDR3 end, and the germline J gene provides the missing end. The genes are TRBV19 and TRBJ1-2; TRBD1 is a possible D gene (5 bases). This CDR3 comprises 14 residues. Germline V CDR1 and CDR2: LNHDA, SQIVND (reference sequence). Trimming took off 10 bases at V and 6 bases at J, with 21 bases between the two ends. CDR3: CAIETPGNSNGYTF. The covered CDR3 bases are TGTGCCATAGAGACCCCAGGGAATTCTAATGGC.

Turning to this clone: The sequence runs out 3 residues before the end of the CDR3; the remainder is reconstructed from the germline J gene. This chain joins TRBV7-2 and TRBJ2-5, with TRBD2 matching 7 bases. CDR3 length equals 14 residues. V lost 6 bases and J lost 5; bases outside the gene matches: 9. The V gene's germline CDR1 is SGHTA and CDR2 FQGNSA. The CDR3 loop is CASRVLGGGETQYF. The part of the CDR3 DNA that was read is TGTGCCAGCAGGGTACTGGGGGGAGGGGAGACC.

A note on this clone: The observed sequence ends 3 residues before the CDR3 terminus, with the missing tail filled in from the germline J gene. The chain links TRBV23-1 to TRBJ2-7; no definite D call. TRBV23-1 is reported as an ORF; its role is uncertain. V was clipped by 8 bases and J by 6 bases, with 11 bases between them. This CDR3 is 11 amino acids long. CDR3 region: CASAQAPEQYF. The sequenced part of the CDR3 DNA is TGCGCCAGCGCTCAGGCTCCCGAG.

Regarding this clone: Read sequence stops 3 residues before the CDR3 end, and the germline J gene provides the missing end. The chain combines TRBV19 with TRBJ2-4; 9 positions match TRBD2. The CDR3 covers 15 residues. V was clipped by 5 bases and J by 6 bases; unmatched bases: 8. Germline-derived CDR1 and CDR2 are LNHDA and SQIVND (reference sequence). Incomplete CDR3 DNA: TGTGCCAGTAGTTCTCTAGGGACTAGCTTAAACATT. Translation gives CASSSLGTSLNI. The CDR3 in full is CASSSLGTSLNIQYF.

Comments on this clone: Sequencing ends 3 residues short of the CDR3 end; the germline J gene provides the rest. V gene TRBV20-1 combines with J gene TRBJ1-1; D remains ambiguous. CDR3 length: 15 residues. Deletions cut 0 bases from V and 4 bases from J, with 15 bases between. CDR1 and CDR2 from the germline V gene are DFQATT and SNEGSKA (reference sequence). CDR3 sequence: CSARDAVRKTTEAFF. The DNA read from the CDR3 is TGCAGTGCTAGAGATGCCGTCAGGAAGACCACTGAA.

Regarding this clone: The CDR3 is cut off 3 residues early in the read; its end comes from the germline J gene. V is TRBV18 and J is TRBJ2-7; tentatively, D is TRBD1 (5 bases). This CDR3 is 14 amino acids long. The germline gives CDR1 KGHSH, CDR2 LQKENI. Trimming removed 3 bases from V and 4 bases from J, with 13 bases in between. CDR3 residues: CASSPEAGWYEQYF. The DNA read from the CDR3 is TGTGCCAGCTCACCGGAAGCAGGGTGGTACGAG.

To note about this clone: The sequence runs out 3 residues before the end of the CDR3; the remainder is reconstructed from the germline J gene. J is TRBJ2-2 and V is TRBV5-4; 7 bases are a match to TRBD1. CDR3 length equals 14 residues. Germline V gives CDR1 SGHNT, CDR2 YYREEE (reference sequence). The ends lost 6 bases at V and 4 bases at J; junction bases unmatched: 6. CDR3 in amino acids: CASTIGQATGELFF. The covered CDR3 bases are TGTGCCAGCACCATCGGACAGGCCACCGGGGAG.

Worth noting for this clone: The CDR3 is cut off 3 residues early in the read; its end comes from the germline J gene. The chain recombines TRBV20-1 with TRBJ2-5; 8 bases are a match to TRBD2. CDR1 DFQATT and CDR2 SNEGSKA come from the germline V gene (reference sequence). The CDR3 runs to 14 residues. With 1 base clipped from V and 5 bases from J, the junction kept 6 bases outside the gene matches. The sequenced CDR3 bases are TGCAGTGCTAGAGTCGCCGGGAGGGGTGAGACC. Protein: CSARVAGRGET. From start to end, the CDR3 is CSARVAGRGETQYF.

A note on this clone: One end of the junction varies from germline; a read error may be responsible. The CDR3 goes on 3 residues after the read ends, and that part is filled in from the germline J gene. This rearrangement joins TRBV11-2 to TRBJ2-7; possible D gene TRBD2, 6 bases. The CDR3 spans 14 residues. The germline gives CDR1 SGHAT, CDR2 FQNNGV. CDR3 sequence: CASSLRGNSHEQYF. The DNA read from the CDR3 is TGTGCCAGCAGCTTGCGGGGCAACTCCCACGAG.

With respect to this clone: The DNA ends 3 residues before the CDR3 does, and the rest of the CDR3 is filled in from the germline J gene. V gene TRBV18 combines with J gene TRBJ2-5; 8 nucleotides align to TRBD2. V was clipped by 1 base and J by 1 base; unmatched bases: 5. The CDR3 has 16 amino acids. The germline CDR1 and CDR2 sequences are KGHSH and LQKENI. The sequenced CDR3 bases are TGTGCCAGCTCACCACTTTCGGGAGGGGGCCAAGAGACC. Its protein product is CASSPLSGGGQET. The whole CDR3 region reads CASSPLSGGGQETQYF.

The CDR3 protein is CASSFKETQYF. The sequenced CDR3 bases are TGCGCCAGCAGCTTCAAAGAGACC. The chain carries TRBV5-1 and TRBJ2-5; D unclear. The observed sequence ends 3 residues before the CDR3 terminus, with the missing tail filled in from the germline J gene. Between the trimmed V and J ends, which lost 2 bases and 3 bases, there was a span of 2 bases. CDR3 size: 11 residues. Per the germline V gene, CDR1 is SGHRS and CDR2 is YFSETQ.

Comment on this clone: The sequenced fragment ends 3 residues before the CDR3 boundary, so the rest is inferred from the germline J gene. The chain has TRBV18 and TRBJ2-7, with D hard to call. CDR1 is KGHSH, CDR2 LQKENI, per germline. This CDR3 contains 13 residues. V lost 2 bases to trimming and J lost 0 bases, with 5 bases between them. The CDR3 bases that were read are TGTGCCAGCTCACCAATCGGCTCCTACGAG. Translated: CASSPIGSYE. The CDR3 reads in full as CASSPIGSYEQYF.

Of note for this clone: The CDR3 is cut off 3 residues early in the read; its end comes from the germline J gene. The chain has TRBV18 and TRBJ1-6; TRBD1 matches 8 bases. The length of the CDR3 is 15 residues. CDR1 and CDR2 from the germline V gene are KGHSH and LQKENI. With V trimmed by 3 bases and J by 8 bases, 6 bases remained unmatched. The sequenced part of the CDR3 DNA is TGTGCCAGCTCACCCAGGGGGCGAACCGATTCACCC. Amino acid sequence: CASSPRGRTDSP. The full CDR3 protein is CASSPRGRTDSPLHF.

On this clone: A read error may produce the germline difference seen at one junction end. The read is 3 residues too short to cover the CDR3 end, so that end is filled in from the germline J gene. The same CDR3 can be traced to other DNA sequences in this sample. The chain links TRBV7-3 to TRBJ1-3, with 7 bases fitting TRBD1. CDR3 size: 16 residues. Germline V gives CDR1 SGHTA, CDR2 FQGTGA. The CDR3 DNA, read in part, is TGTGCCAGCAGTCCCGACAGGGAAAGAAGAAGAAACACA. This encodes CASSPDRERRRNT. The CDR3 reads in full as CASSPDRERRRNTIYF.

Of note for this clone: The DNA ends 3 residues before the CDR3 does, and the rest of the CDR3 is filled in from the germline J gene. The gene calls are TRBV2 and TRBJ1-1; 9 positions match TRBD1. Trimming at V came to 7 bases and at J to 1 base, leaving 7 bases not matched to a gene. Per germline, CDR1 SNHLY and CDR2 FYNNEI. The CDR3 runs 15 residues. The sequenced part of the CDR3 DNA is TGTGCCAGCAATCCGGGACAGGGACGGAACACTGAA. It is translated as CASNPGQGRNTE. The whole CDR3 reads CASNPGQGRNTEAFF.

CDR3 amino acids: CASSLGHNSYEQYF. Partial CDR3 DNA: TGCGCCAGCAGCCTAGGACACAACTCCTACGAG. The chain recombines TRBV5-1 with TRBJ2-7; D perhaps matches TRBD1 (5 bases). The DNA ends 3 residues before the CDR3 does, and the rest of the CDR3 is filled in from the germline J gene. Germline CDR1 and CDR2: SGHRS and YFSETQ. The V gene lost 4 bases and the J gene lost 0 bases, with 11 bases spanning the gap. The CDR3 runs 14 residues. Drawing the rest from reference TRBV5-1 and TRBJ2-7, the complete variable domain is KAGVTQTPRYLIKTRGQQVTLSCSPISGHRSVSWYQQTPGQGLQFLFEYFSETQRNKGNFPGRFSGRQFSNSRSEMNVSTLELGDSALYLCASSLGHNSYEQYFGPGTRLTVT.

CDR3 DNA, as far as it was read: TGTGCCAGCTCACCCTTGGTGGGGGCGGACAATGAG. As protein: CASSPLVGADNE. The entire CDR3 protein reads CASSPLVGADNEQFF. The chain uses TRBV18 and TRBJ2-1, with D possibly TRBD1 on 6 matching bases. The read comes to an end 3 residues before the CDR3 does, leaving the germline J gene to fill in the end. The CDR3 extends over 15 amino acids. Germline V CDR1 and CDR2: KGHSH, LQKENI. The V and J ends lost 3 bases and 5 bases respectively, with 14 bases between them.

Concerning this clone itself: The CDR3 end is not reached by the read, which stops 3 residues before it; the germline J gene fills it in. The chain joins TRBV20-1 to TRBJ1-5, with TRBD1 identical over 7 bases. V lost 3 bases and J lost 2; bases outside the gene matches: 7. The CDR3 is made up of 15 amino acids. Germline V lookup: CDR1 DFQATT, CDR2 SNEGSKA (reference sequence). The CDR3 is CSARGGGKGNQPQHF. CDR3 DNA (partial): TGCAGTGCTAGGGGAGGGGGCAAAGGCAATCAGCCC.